The 15 T cell receptor beta chains below come from one sample, sequenced in a study of T cells after yellow fever vaccination. TCRdb re-derived calls from the 5' RACE reads in MiXCR, one entry per CDR3 protein. The table shows some 48,000 distinct CDR3 sequences, with 5.5% to 8% occurring only once. The sequences come from PBMCs, either bulk or a sorted T-cell subset (CD4+, CD8+, memory, or dextramer-sorted; not recorded which), collected 45 days after the yellow fever booster vaccination. The receptors derive from a man in his thirties or forties who received the YFV17D yellow fever vaccine.

This clonotype was counted ten times or more. The CDR3 DNA reads as TGTGCCAGCGGACGGGGGAGCAGCCGAGGGAACACTGAAGCTTTCTTT. Its translation is CASGRGSSRGNTEAFF. The chain links TRBV28 to TRBJ1-1, with TRBD1 as a possible D gene (5 bases). V lost 8 bases, J lost 1 base, and 20 bases lay in between. Germline V gene data show CDR1 as MDHEN and CDR2 as SYDVKM. The CDR3 contains 16 residues.

The rearrangement links TRBV5-4 to TRBJ2-1, with 11 bases lining up with TRBD2. Germline assignment: CDR1 SGHNT and CDR2 YYREEE (reference sequence). V gave up 0 bases and J gave up 5 bases; unmatched junction bases: 1. The CDR3 sequence is 15 residues long. CDR3 residues: CASSLELAGDNEQFF. The DNA of the CDR3 is TGTGCCAGCAGCTTGGAACTAGCGGGGGACAATGAGCAGTTCTTC. Drawing the rest from reference TRBV5-4 and TRBJ2-1, the complete variable domain is ETGVTQSPTHLIKTRGQQVTLRCSSQSGHNTVSWYQQALGQGPQFIFQYYREEENGRGNFPPRFSGLQFPNYSSELNVNALELDDSALYLCASSLELAGDNEQFFGPGTRLTVL.

The chain is built from TRBV5-4 and TRBJ2-7, with unresolved D. The CDR3 extends over 16 amino acids. In germline, CDR1 is SGHNT, CDR2 YYREEE (reference sequence). V lost 6 bases, J lost 5 bases, and 24 bases lay in between. The CDR3 reads CASTPEGFSNNHEQYF. In DNA, the CDR3 is TGTGCCAGCACCCCTGAAGGCTTCTCAAATAACCACGAGCAGTACTTC. Variable domain in full (rest from reference TRBV5-4 and TRBJ2-7): ETGVTQSPTHLIKTRGQQVTLRCSSQSGHNTVSWYQQALGQGPQFIFQYYREEENGRGNFPPRFSGLQFPNYSSELNVNALELDDSALYLCASTPEGFSNNHEQYFGPGTRLTVT.

In its sample, this clonotype was seen many times. The V gene is TRBV6-2 or TRBV6-3, the J gene TRBJ2-7; TRBD2 aligns across 13 bases. V trimming: 7 bases; J trimming: 6 bases; junction bases outside the gene matches: 9. CDR1 and CDR2 from the germline V gene are MNHEY and SVGEGT. This CDR3 comprises 15 residues. CDR3 sequence reads: CASIRSGLAGREQYF. CDR3 DNA sequence: TGTGCCAGCATCAGATCGGGACTAGCGGGACGCGAGCAGTACTTC.

This clonotype was recorded at least ten times. V gene TRBV7-3 combines with J gene TRBJ2-5, with D unresolved. Trimming took off 5 bases at V and 2 bases at J, with 15 bases between the two ends. The CDR3 is made up of 15 amino acids. Germline-derived CDR1 and CDR2 are SGHTA and FQGTGA. The CDR3 reads CASSEVMGSQETQYF. CDR3 in DNA: TGTGCCAGCAGCGAGGTGATGGGGTCTCAAGAGACCCAGTACTTC.

This clonotype was counted ten times or more. This chain uses TRBV29-1 with TRBJ2-2, with D perhaps matching TRBD1 (6 bases). The CDR3 is made up of 14 amino acids. Trimming took off 7 bases at V and 4 bases at J, with 16 bases between the two ends. Germline CDR1 and CDR2: SQVTM and ANQGSEA. CDR3 sequence reads: CSGGQGPGTGELFF. The CDR3 DNA sequence: TGCAGCGGTGGCCAGGGGCCGGGCACCGGGGAGCTGTTTTTT.

This clonotype was counted at least ten times. The V gene is TRBV27, the J gene TRBJ2-2, with TRBD2 identical over 11 bases. The CDR3 has 15 residues. V was pared by 5 bases and J by 6 bases, with 5 bases of the junction left unmatched. The germline CDR1 and CDR2 sequences are MNHEY and SMNVEV (reference sequence). CDR3 region: CASSLAGGIAGELFF. CDR3 in DNA: TGTGCCAGCAGTCTAGCGGGAGGCATAGCCGGGGAGCTGTTTTTT.

This clonotype was recorded a few times. The CDR3 region has the DNA TGTGCCAGCAGTTACAACAATGAGCAGTTCTTC. The encoded protein is CASSYNNEQFF. The J gene is TRBJ2-1, the V gene TRBV2; D remains unclear. Trimming cost V 5 bases and J 5 bases, with 4 bases left between them. The CDR3 runs to 11 residues. From germline, CDR1 is SNHLY and CDR2 FYNNEI.

This clonotype has more than one count but fewer than ten. The chain combines TRBV24-1 with TRBJ2-2; 9 nucleotides match TRBD1. Germline V gene sequence: CDR1 KGHDR, CDR2 SFDVKD. The CDR3 has 16 amino acids. Germline trimming cut 4 bases from V and 4 bases from J; bases unmatched to any gene: 6. Here the CDR3 reads CATSDSGTGSTGELFF. The CDR3 DNA reads as TGTGCCACCAGTGACTCCGGGACAGGGTCCACCGGGGAGCTGTTTTTT.

A remark on this clonotype: It may be a read error: a sequence one base away is much more abundant. CDR3 nucleotides: TGCGCCAGCAGTGATATGACAAGTTACGAGCAGTACTTC. Protein: CASSDMTSYEQYF. V usage is TRBV10-1 and J usage is TRBJ2-7; the D is unclear. The length of the CDR3 is 13 residues. V was trimmed by 3 bases and J by 4 bases, leaving 10 bases between them. Germline CDR1 and CDR2: WNHNN and SYGVQD (reference sequence).

Ten or more counts support this clonotype. The chain is built from TRBV30 and TRBJ2-1, with TRBD2 matching over 8 bases. Per germline, CDR1 GTSNPN and CDR2 SVGIG (reference sequence). Trimming removed 7 bases from V and 10 bases from J; junction bases left unmatched: 9. The CDR3 contains 12 residues. The CDR3 sequence: CASQRERGEQFF. The CDR3 region has the DNA TGTGCCTCCCAGCGGGAGCGCGGGGAGCAGTTCTTC.

This clonotype was seen many times. V gene TRBV20-1 combines with J gene TRBJ2-7, with 9 nucleotides matching TRBD2. The J segment lost 0 bases and the V segment lost 5 bases, leaving 17 bases of the junction unmatched. The CDR3 is 18 residues long. Looked up from germline, CDR1 is DFQATT and CDR2 is SNEGSKA (reference sequence). As DNA, the CDR3 is TGCAGTGCTGGTCCGGCTAGCGGGGCCGCCAGACTCTCCTACGAGCAGTACTTC. It specifies CSAGPASGAARLSYEQYF.

In its sample, this clonotype was seen many times. This chain joins TRBV20-1 and TRBJ2-1; maybe TRBD1 (6 bases). Looked up from germline, CDR1 is DFQATT and CDR2 is SNEGSKA (reference sequence). The CDR3 totals 15 residues. V lost 2 bases and J 5 bases, leaving 16 bases between the germline ends. The CDR3 loop reads CSARSWPGVNNEQFF. CDR3 bases: TGCAGTGCTAGAAGTTGGCCAGGGGTAAACAATGAGCAGTTCTTC.

The gene calls are TRBV5-1 and TRBJ2-1; 14 bases match TRBD2. The CDR3 has 17 residues. Germline V CDR1 and CDR2: SGHRS, YFSETQ. The ends lost 4 bases at V and 13 bases at J; junction bases unmatched: 16. The CDR3 is CASSGGTSGSLILSQFF. The CDR3 DNA follows: TGCGCCAGCAGCGGAGGGACTAGCGGGAGTCTGATCCTATCTCAGTTCTTC.

This clonotype was seen many times. V gene TRBV6-4 combines with J gene TRBJ2-3; D is perhaps TRBD2 (6 bases). The germline gives CDR1 MRHNA, CDR2 SNTAGT. The CDR3 totals 15 residues. V was shortened by 2 bases and J by 0 bases, with 9 bases between the two germline ends. The CDR3 is CASSDGGASTDTQYF. In nucleotides, the CDR3 is TGTGCCAGCAGTGACGGCGGGGCTAGCACAGATACGCAGTATTTT.